This section outlines one T cell receptor (beta chain) sequence together with its context. These data come from a study of blood T cell repertoires in COVID-19. Repertoires were generated with immunoSEQ multiplex PCR, while TCRdb's copy carries only in-frame clones and drops some. The top ten clones hold 7.3% of a sample with roughly 350,000 clones, 85% to 90% of them seen once. CDR3 length equals 13 residues. Germline V lookup: CDR1 KGHSH, CDR2 LQKENI. Trimming stripped 3 bases from V and 1 base from J, with 3 bases between. The sequencing input was peripheral blood. This clonotype was obtained from a woman between 65 and 79 years old with COVID-19, enrolled during active disease. V usage is TRBV18 and J usage is TRBJ2-2; D is unresolved. CDR3 sequence reads: CASSPRNTGELFF. The CDR3 coding sequence is TGTGCCAGCTCACCCAGGAACACCGGGGAGCTGTTTTTT.